Presented here are 8 T cell receptor beta chains from one specimen sequenced in a study of cytomegalovirus exposure and HLA in healthy donors. The PCR employed 60 Vbeta primers together with 13 Jbeta primers. The data were produced by immunoSEQ multiplex PCR, yet TCRdb's version contains in-frame clones alone and is incomplete. The sample lists around 150,000 clones, 70% to 90% occurring once. Material for sequencing was PBMCs. These receptors all stem from a man aged 18-30 years in good health and CMV-seropositive.

The gene calls are TRBV5-1 and TRBJ2-3; D may be TRBD2 (6 bases). The CDR3 has 13 residues. In germline, CDR1 is SGHRS, CDR2 YFSETQ. Trimming cost V 6 bases and J 1 base, with 9 bases left between them. The CDR3 loop reads CASKGTGTDTQYF. The DNA for the CDR3 is TGCGCCAGCAAAGGGACTGGCACAGATACGCAGTATTTT.

The chain joins TRBV15 to TRBJ2-1, with a weak D call TRBD1 (6 bases). CDR3 length: 17 amino acids. V was pared by 0 bases and J by 3 bases, with 15 bases between. Germline CDR1 and CDR2: LNHNV and YYDKDF (reference sequence). The CDR3 nucleotides are TGTGCCACCAGCAGAGATCTGGACAGAGCCTACTACAATGAGCAGTTCTTC. Translation: CATSRDLDRAYYNEQFF.

The rearrangement uses TRBV5-4 and TRBJ1-1, with TRBD1 identical over 7 bases. V was pared by 5 bases and J by 6 bases, with 10 bases of the junction left unmatched. CDR3 length equals 14 residues. Germline loops: CDR1 SGHNT, CDR2 YYREEE (reference sequence). CDR3 nucleotide sequence: TGTGCCAGCAGTCCAACAAGGGGGCGGGCTGAAGCTTTCTTT. Amino acid sequence: CASSPTRGRAEAFF.

The chain carries TRBV30 and TRBJ1-4; a weak D match, TRBD1 (5 bases). V shed 2 bases and J shed 4 bases, with 11 bases lying between them. The CDR3 has 14 residues. Germline CDR1 is GTSNPN and CDR2 is SVGIG (reference sequence). As DNA, the CDR3 is TGTGCCTGGAGTCGACAGCCATATAATGAAAAACTGTTTTTT. Its translation is CAWSRQPYNEKLFF.

The rearrangement links TRBV6-6 to TRBJ2-5; the match to TRBD2 covers 7 bases. Germline values: CDR1 MNHNY, CDR2 SVGAGI (reference sequence). Unmatched junction bases numbered 4, after V lost 2 bases and J lost 4 bases. The CDR3 has 14 amino acids. The CDR3 DNA reads as TGTGCCAGCAGTTACACGGGGGGAGGAGAGACCCAGTACTTC. Residues: CASSYTGGGETQYF.

The chain joins TRBV7-9 to TRBJ1-2; D is possibly TRBD1 (5 bases). Trimming took off 5 bases at V and 3 bases at J, with 16 bases between the two ends. This CDR3 region has 15 residues. Per germline, CDR1 SEHNR and CDR2 FQNEAQ (reference sequence). CDR3 sequence (DNA): TGTGCCAGCAGCCCAGGGAGGCGGGCCTACTATGGCTACACCTTC. It translates to CASSPGRRAYYGYTF.

As DNA, the CDR3 is TGTGCCATCAGTGGACTAGCGGGGGCCGAAGAGACCCAGTACTTC. Its protein is CAISGLAGAEETQYF. The chain uses TRBV10-3 and TRBJ2-5; 12 nucleotides match TRBD2. V lost 4 bases and J lost 3; bases outside the gene matches: 3. Germline values: CDR1 ENHRY, CDR2 SYGVKD. The CDR3 length is 15 residues.

The DNA for the CDR3 is TGTGCCAGCAGCTTCGGCGGGGCTGAAAAACTGTTTTTT. Translated, it gives CASSFGGAEKLFF. V usage is TRBV7-2 and J usage is TRBJ1-4; TRBD1 might be the D (5 bases). Per the germline V gene, CDR1 is SGHTA and CDR2 is FQGNSA. V lost 3 bases, J lost 7 bases, and 9 bases lay in between. The CDR3 is 13 amino acids.